This TCR beta chain comes out of a study of spatial heterogeneity in lung cancer. Study-wide background: The 70 or so donors had untreated early-stage non-small cell lung cancer. Findings of the study overall: Detection of ubiquitous tumor TCRs in blood was higher at resection than follow-up.

Individual TCR cDNA molecules each bore their own unique molecular identifier. TCRdb re-called the 5' RACE reads through MiXCR, storing one row per CDR3 protein. The repertoire has just under 45,000 distinct CDR3 sequences, 20% to 25% of them found once; the top ten carry under 8%. Looked up from germline, CDR1 is MNHEY and CDR2 is SVGEGT. This CDR3 region has 9 residues. V dropped 6 bases and J dropped 10 bases, with 6 bases sitting between them. As for this clonotype: The antigen remains undetermined.

The time point is: blood at routine non-recurrence follow-up after resection. Researchers sequenced whole RNA taken from tumor, nontumor lung or frozen PBMC without sorting. The receptor's source is a female donor with early-stage non-small cell lung cancer. The sequenced sample was PBMCs, obtained at follow-up. The chain is built from TRBV6-2 or TRBV6-3 and TRBJ1-1, with D unclear. The DNA for the CDR3 is TGTGCCAGCAGGAACATAGCTTTCTTT. Translated: CASRNIAFF.